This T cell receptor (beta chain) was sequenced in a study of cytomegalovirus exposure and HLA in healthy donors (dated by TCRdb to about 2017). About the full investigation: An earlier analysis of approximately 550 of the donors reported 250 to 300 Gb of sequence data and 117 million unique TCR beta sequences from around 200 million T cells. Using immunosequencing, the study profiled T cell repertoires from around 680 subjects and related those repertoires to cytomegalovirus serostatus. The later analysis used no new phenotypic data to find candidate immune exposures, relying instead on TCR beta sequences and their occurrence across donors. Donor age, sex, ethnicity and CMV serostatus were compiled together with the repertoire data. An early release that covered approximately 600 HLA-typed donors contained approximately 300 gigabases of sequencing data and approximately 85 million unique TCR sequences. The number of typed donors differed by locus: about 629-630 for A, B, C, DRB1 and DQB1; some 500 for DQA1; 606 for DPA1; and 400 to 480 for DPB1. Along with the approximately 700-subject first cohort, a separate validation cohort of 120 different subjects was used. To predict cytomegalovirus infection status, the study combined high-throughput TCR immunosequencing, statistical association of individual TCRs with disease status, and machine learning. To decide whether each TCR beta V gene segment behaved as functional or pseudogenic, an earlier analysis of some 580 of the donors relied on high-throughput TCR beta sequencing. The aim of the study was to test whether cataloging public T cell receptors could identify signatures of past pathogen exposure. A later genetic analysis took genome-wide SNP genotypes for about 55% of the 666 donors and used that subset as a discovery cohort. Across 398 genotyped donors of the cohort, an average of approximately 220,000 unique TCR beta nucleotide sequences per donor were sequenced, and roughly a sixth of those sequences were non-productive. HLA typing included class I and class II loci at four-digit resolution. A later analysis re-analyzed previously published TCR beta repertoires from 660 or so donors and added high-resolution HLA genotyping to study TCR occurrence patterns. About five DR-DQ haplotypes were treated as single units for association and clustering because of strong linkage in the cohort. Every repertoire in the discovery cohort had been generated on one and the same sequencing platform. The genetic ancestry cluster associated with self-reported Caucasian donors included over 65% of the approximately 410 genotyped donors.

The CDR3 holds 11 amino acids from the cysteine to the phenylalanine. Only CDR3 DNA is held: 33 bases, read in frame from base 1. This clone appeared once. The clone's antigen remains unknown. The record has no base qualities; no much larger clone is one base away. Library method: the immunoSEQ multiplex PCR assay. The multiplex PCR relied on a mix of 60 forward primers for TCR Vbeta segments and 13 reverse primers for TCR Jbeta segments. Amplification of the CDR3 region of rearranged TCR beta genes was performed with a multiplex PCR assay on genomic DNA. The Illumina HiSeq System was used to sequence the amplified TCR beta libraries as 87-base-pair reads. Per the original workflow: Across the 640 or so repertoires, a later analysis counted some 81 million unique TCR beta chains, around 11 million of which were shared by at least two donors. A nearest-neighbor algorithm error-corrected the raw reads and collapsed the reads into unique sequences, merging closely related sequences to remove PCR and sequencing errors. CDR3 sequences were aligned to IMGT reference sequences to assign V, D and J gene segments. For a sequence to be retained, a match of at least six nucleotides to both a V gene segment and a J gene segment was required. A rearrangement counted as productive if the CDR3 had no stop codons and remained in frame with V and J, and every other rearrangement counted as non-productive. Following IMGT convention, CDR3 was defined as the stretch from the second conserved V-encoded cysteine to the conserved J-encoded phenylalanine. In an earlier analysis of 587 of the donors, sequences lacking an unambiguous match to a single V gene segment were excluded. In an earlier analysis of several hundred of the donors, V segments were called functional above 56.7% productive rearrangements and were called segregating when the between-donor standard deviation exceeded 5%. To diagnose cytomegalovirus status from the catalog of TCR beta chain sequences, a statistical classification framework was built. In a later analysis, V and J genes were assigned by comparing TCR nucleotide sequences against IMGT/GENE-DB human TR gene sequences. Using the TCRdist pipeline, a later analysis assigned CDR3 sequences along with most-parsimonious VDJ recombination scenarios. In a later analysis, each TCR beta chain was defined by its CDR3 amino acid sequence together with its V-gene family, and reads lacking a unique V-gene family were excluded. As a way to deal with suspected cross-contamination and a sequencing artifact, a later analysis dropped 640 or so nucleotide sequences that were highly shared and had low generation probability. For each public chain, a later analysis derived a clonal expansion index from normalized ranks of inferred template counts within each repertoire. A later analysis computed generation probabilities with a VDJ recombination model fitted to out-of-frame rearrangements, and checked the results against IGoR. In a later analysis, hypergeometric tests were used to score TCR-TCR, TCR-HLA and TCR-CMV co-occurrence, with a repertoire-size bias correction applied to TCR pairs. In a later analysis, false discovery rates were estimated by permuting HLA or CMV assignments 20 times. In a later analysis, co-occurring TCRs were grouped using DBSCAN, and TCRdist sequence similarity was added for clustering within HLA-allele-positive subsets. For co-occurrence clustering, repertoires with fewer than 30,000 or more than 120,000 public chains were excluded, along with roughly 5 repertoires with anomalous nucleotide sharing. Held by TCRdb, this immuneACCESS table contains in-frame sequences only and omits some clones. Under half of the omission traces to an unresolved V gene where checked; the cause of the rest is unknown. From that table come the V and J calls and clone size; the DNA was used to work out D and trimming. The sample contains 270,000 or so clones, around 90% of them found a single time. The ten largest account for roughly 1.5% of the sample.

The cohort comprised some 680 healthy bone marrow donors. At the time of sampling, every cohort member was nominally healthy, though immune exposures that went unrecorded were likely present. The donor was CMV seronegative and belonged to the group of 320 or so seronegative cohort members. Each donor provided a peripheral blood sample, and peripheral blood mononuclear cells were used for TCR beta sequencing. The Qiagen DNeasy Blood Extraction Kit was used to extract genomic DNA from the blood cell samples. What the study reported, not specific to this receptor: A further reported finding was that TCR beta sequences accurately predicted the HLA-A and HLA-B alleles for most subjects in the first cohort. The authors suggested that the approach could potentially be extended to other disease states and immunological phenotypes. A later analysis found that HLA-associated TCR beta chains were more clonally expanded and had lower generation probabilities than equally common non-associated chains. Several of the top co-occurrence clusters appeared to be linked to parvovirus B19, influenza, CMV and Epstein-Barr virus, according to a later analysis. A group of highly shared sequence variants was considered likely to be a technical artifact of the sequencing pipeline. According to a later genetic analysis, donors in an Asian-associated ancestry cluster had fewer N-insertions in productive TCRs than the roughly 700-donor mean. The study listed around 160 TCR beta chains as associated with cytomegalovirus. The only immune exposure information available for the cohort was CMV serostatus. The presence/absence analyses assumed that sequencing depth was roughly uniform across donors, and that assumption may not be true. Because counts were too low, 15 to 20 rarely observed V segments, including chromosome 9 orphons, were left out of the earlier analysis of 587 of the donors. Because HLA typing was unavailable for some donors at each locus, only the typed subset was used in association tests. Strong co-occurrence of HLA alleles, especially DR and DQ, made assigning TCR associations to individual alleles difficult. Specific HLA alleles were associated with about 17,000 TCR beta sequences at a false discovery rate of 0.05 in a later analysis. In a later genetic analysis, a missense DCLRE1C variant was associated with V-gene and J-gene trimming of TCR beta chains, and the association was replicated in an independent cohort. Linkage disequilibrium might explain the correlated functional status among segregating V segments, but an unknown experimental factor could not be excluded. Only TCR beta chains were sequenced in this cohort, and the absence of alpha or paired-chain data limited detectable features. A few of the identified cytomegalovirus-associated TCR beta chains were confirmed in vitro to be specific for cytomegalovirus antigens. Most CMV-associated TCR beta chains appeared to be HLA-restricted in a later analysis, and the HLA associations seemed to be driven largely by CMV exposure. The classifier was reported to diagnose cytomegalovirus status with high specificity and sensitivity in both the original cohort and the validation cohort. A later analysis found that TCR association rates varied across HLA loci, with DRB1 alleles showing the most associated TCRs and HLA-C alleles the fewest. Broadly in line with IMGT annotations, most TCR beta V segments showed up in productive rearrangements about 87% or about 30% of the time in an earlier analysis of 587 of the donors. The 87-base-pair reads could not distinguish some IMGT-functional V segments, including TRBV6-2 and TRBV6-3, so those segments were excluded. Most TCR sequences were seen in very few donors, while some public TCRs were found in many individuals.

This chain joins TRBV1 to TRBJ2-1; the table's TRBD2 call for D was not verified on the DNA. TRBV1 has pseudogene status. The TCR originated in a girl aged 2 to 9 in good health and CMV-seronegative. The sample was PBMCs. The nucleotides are TGCACCAGCAGTCCCGACTGGCAGCAGTTCTTC. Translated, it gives CTSSPDWQQFF.